The sequence of this T cell receptor beta chain was determined in a study of T-cell reconstitution after alpha-beta-depleted transplantation in children (dated by TCRdb to the mid-2010s). Turning to the overall study: T-cell immune reconstitution after TCRalphabeta/CD19-depleted allogeneic hematopoietic cell transplantation in children was quantitatively tracked in the study by means of TCR repertoire profiling. Points the paper makes about the study in general: In some patients, high TCRbeta diversity at day 60 was attributed to recipient T cells and intrathymic progenitors that had survived conditioning. Over subsequent months, a decline in hyperexpanded clone frequencies was noted, and after one year, T-cell counts and TCRbeta diversity were mostly ascribed to newly produced T cells. The apparently early alphabetaT-cell count recovery about two months after transplant was reportedly dependent on only several hundred rapidly expanded clones derived from non-depleted graft cells.

The library was obtained by PCR. Instrument used: Illumina HiSeq 2500. Molecular barcoding was employed in the preparation of TCR libraries, with unique molecular identifiers being used to normalize TCRbeta repertoire quantification. The raw public data were reprocessed by TCRdb itself: fastp quality trimming at Q25, MiXCR clonotype calling, in-frame beta chains only. All rows with the same CDR3 protein become a single entry with the most common DNA and genes. In this sample the table shows roughly 280,000 distinct CDR3 sequences, roughly 10% of which occur a single time. In total, the top ten clones hold around 22% of the sample. The CDR3 starts with the cysteine, ends with the phenylalanine, and has 16 residues. CDR3 DNA is the only sequence kept; it has 48 bases, read in frame from the first base. V lost 1 base and J lost 4 bases, and the count of bases not matched to a germline gene is 8. For CDR1 and CDR2, the germline V gene lists KGHSH and LQKENI.

This clonotype came up many times. This clone's antigen is unknown. The sample holds no much larger clone one base away, and base qualities are not on file. The treatment or condition label, read with the paper, signifies: allogeneic hematopoietic cell transplantation with graft depleted of TCRalphabeta T cells and CD19 B cells. The transplant recipients were children given TCRalphabeta/CD19-depleted allogeneic hematopoietic cell grafts. Recombination linked TRBV18 to TRBJ1-2; 8 central bases correspond to TRBD1. This sequence originates from a male patient aged 2-15 years who had a stem cell transplant for chronic granulomatous disease, so the T cells may come from the graft donor. Material: peripheral blood, obtained 180 days after TCRalphabeta/CD19-depleted stem cell transplant. The CDR3 amino acid sequence is: CASSPLGQGLRYGYTF. The DNA sequence is given as TGTGCCAGCTCACCACTAGGACAGGGCCTCCGCTATGGCTACACCTTC.